A single sample gave rise to the 13 T cell receptor beta chains below, sequenced in a study of blood T cell repertoires in COVID-19. Produced via immunoSEQ multiplex PCR; TCRdb's table is partial and in-frame only. The sample consists of roughly 400,000 clones, roughly 88% of them appearing once. The specimen was PBMCs or T cells enriched from blood (not recorded which). The receptors come from a woman aged 18-35 years who had been exposed to COVID-19.

This chain connects TRBV6-6 to TRBJ2-7, with D possibly being TRBD2 (6 bases). Trimming removed 0 bases at V and 4 bases at J, with 13 bases between. Germline V CDR1 and CDR2: MNHNY, SVGAGI (reference sequence). This CDR3 is built from 15 residues. The CDR3 region is CASSYSRDSPYEQYF. In nucleotides, the CDR3 is TGTGCCAGCAGTTACTCGAGGGACTCACCATACGAGCAGTACTTC.

The V and J genes are TRBV28 and TRBJ1-6; possibly TRBD1 for D (6 bases). This CDR3 is built from 15 residues. V was pared by 5 bases and J by 5 bases, with 13 bases between. CDR1 and CDR2 (germline): MDHEN, SYDVKM. The CDR3 bases are TGTGCCAGCAGTAGAGTACAGGGAAATAATTCACCCCTCCACTTT. As protein: CASSRVQGNNSPLHF.

The chain recombines TRBV5-1 with TRBJ1-4; 10 bases are a match to TRBD1. V was pared by 4 bases and J by 0 bases, with 15 bases of the junction left unmatched. Per the germline V gene, CDR1 is SGHRS and CDR2 is YFSETQ. The length of the CDR3 is 20 residues. As DNA, the CDR3 is TGCGCCAGCAGCCCGGTTAGGATGGACAGGGGGAGGCCAACTAATGAAAAACTGTTTTTT. As protein: CASSPVRMDRGRPTNEKLFF.

The rearrangement uses TRBV7-3 and TRBJ1-1; D is unclear. CDR3 size: 13 residues. Trimming took off 2 bases at V and 2 bases at J, with 6 bases between the two ends. Germline CDR1 SGHTA, CDR2 FQGTGA. CDR3 nucleotides: TGTGCCAGCAGCTTACTAGTAAACACTGAAGCTTTCTTT. Its translation: CASSLLVNTEAFF.

The V call is TRBV14, the J call TRBJ1-2; D is possibly TRBD1 (6 bases). There are 13 residues in the CDR3. Germline V CDR1 and CDR2: SGHDN, FVKESK. With 1 base removed from V and 8 bases from J, the gap between germline ends came to 11 bases. CDR3 residues: CASSQGQGWGYTF. The CDR3 DNA reads as TGTGCCAGCAGCCAAGGGCAGGGGTGGGGCTACACCTTC.

The chain has TRBV5-1 and TRBJ1-1; TRBD1 agrees at 7 bases. V lost 4 bases to trimming and J lost 6 bases; unmatched junction nucleotides: 12. The germline CDR1 and CDR2 sequences are SGHRS and YFSETQ. The CDR3 loop spans 15 amino acids. CDR3 DNA sequence: TGCGCCAGCAGCCAAGGGACAGCGCTGTGGGCTGAAGCTTTCTTT. This sequence encodes CASSQGTALWAEAFF.

The rearrangement links TRBV18 to TRBJ2-7; 8 bases match TRBD1. With V trimmed by 2 bases and J by 2 bases, 2 bases remained unmatched. Germline CDR1 is KGHSH and CDR2 is LQKENI. CDR3 length: 14 residues. The CDR3 loop reads CASSPTTGAYEQYF. For the CDR3, the DNA is TGTGCCAGCTCACCAACGACAGGGGCCTACGAGCAGTACTTC.

This chain joins TRBV5-1 and TRBJ2-3; TRBD1 agrees at 7 bases. Germline V gene data show CDR1 as SGHRS and CDR2 as YFSETQ. The CDR3 runs 16 residues. After removal of 3 bases from V and 0 bases from J, the junction contained 7 bases not matched to a gene. CDR3 in amino acids: CASSSRQGFSTDTQYF. DNA for the CDR3: TGCGCCAGCAGCTCAAGACAGGGTTTTAGCACAGATACGCAGTATTTT.

The chain is built from TRBV24-1 and TRBJ1-2; 8 nucleotides match TRBD1. CDR3 size: 15 residues. Per germline, CDR1 KGHDR and CDR2 SFDVKD. The ends lost 9 bases at V and 0 bases at J; junction bases unmatched: 8. Here the CDR3 reads CATPRTGKSNYGYTF. The CDR3, as DNA: TGTGCCACCCCAAGGACAGGGAAATCTAACTATGGCTACACCTTC.

The chain combines TRBV9 with TRBJ2-1, with 9 bases lining up with TRBD2. With V trimmed by 2 bases and J by 6 bases, 6 bases remained unmatched. This CDR3 spans 15 amino acids. Germline V gives CDR1 SGDLS, CDR2 YYNGEE. CDR3 nucleotide sequence: TGTGCCAGCAGCGTGGGCCTAGCGGGAATCAATGAGCAGTTCTTC. It specifies CASSVGLAGINEQFF.

The rearrangement joins TRBV4-1 to TRBJ1-4, with TRBD1 identical over 8 bases. The CDR3 contains 20 residues. V dropped 4 bases and J dropped 2; count of bases not matched to a gene: 18. The germline gives CDR1 MGHRA, CDR2 YSYEKL. The CDR3 here is CASSRGTGRDLLSTNEKLFF. CDR3 bases: TGCGCCAGCAGCCGCGGGACAGGCCGAGATTTGTTGTCTACTAATGAAAAACTGTTTTTT.

This clone was counted a single time. This chain links TRBV21-1 with TRBJ1-4; the D call TRBD1 from the table was never checked on the DNA. TRBV21-1 is a recognized pseudogene. The CDR3 is 16 residues long. The CDR3 sequence: CASSLRQGPEYEKLFF. The CDR3, as DNA: TGTGCCAGCAGCTTACGACAGGGACCGGAGTATGAAAAACTGTTTTTT.

V is TRBV28 and J is TRBJ1-5; 7 bases match TRBD1. CDR3 length: 16 residues. The trim removed 6 bases at V and 4 bases at J, leaving 12 bases unmatched. Germline CDR1 is MDHEN and CDR2 is SYDVKM. The CDR3 reads CASSAPDRRGNQPQHF. CDR3 DNA: TGTGCCAGCAGCGCGCCGGACAGGAGGGGAAATCAGCCCCAGCATTTT.